Presented here are 15 T cell receptor beta chains from one specimen sequenced in a study of blood T cell repertoires in COVID-19. Repertoires were generated with immunoSEQ multiplex PCR, while TCRdb's copy carries only in-frame clones and drops some. Of tens of thousands of clones listed, roughly 85% are singletons. The sequenced material came from peripheral blood. The origin of the receptors is a man in his sixties with active or convalescent COVID-19.

This chain links TRBV19 with TRBJ2-1; D is possibly TRBD1 (5 bases). This CDR3 has 14 amino acids. Trimming cost V 4 bases and J 4 bases, with 11 bases left between them. Germline V lookup: CDR1 LNHDA, CDR2 SQIVND (reference sequence). The CDR3 nucleotides are TGTGCCAGTAGTACACCTAGGGGATACAATGAGCAGTTCTTC. Translated: CASSTPRGYNEQFF. Variable domain in full (rest from reference TRBV19 and TRBJ2-1): DGGITQSPKYLFRKEGQNVTLSCEQNLNHDAMYWYRQDPGQGLRLIYYSQIVNDFQKGDIAEGYSVSREKKESFPLTVTSAQKNPTAFYLCASSTPRGYNEQFFGPGTRLTVL.

CDR3 protein: CASSLGQTGANYGYTF. The CDR3 coding sequence is TGTGCCAGCAGCCTAGGTCAGACAGGAGCTAACTATGGCTACACCTTC. The chain has TRBV3-1 (or the pseudogene TRBV3-2) and TRBJ1-2; the D gene is possibly TRBD1 (6 bases). The CDR3 totals 16 residues. The V end was cut by 4 bases, the J end by 0 bases, with 15 bases between. Germline loops: CDR1 LGHDT, CDR2 YNNKEL (reference sequence).

This chain joins TRBV4-3 and TRBJ1-2; 8 positions match TRBD1. The CDR3 totals 17 residues. The germline V gene encodes CDR1 LGHNA and CDR2 YSLEER. The trim removed 0 bases at V and 1 base at J, leaving 7 bases unmatched. Written as DNA, the CDR3 is TGCGCCAGCAGCCAAGATATGGGACAGGCGGGTAACTATGGCTACACCTTC. The encoded protein is CASSQDMGQAGNYGYTF.

The chain recombines TRBV28 with TRBJ2-1, with D possibly matching TRBD1 (6 bases). CDR1 is MDHEN and CDR2 is SYDVKM in the germline V gene. The CDR3 length is 16 residues. V was pared by 10 bases and J by 0 bases, with 19 bases between. Here the CDR3 reads CATLISTGDSYNEQFF. The CDR3 nucleotides read TGTGCCACCCTCATATCGACAGGTGACTCCTACAATGAGCAGTTCTTC.

The genes are TRBV7-9 and TRBJ1-5; possible D gene TRBD1, 5 bases. The V and J ends lost 5 bases and 5 bases respectively, with 10 bases between them. Per germline, CDR1 SEHNR and CDR2 FQNEAQ (reference sequence). CDR3 length equals 13 residues. The CDR3 sequence is CASSRQTDQPQHF. CDR3 sequence (DNA): TGTGCCAGCAGCCGCCAGACAGATCAGCCCCAGCATTTT.

The chain combines TRBV6-5 with TRBJ2-3; TRBD1 matches at 8 bases. Trimming removed 6 bases from V and 0 bases from J; junction bases left unmatched: 5. The germline gives CDR1 MNHEY, CDR2 SVGAGI. This CDR3 contains 15 residues. CDR3 bases: TGTGCCAGCAGCAAACAGGGGGTTAGCACAGATACGCAGTATTTT. Protein: CASSKQGVSTDTQYF.

The CDR3 is CASSVGDRDQPQHF. CDR3 nucleotides: TGTGCCAGCAGTGTGGGGGACAGGGATCAGCCCCAGCATTTT. The J gene is TRBJ1-5, the V gene TRBV2; 9 bases align to TRBD1. The CDR3 has 14 amino acids. Per germline, CDR1 SNHLY and CDR2 FYNNEI. After removal of 4 bases from V and 5 bases from J, the junction contained 3 bases not matched to a gene.

This chain links TRBV4-2 with TRBJ1-1; D unresolved. This CDR3 has 16 residues. Trimming cost V 1 base and J 4 bases, with 16 bases left between them. Germline V gives CDR1 LGHNA, CDR2 YNFKEQ. The CDR3 loop is CASSQGTARVGTEAFF. CDR3 coding DNA: TGTGCCAGCAGCCAAGGGACTGCCCGGGTAGGCACTGAAGCTTTCTTT.

The CDR3 nucleotides read TGTGCCAGCAGCCCTTCAGGGGCCTTTTCTGACGAGCAGTACTTC. This sequence encodes CASSPSGAFSDEQYF. The chain couples TRBV3-1 (or the pseudogene TRBV3-2) to TRBJ2-7, with a weak D call TRBD1 (6 bases). CDR1 and CDR2 from the germline V gene are LGHDT and YNNKEL (reference sequence). The CDR3 covers 15 residues. The V end lost 4 bases, the J end lost 5 bases, and 18 bases lay between the germline ends.

The rearrangement links TRBV6-2 or TRBV6-3 to TRBJ1-4, with TRBD1 matching over 9 bases. Germline V lookup: CDR1 MNHEY, CDR2 SVGEGT. Trimming cost V 2 bases and J 16 bases; bases outside gene matches: 2. The CDR3 is made up of 11 amino acids. The CDR3 DNA is TGTGCCAGCAGTTACCGGGACAGGGAGTTTTTT. Its translation is CASSYRDREFF.

The chain combines TRBV27 with TRBJ1-5; 8 positions match TRBD1. The germline gives CDR1 MNHEY, CDR2 SMNVEV (reference sequence). Losses at the gene ends were 4 bases for V and 2 bases for J; bases not matched to a gene: 19. This CDR3 spans 20 amino acids. The CDR3 sequence: CASSSLFIPGQAVGNQPQHF. The CDR3 DNA follows: TGTGCCAGCAGTTCACTTTTTATTCCGGGACAGGCGGTTGGCAATCAGCCCCAGCATTTT.

V is TRBV3-1 (or the pseudogene TRBV3-2) and J is TRBJ1-1; D perhaps matches TRBD1 (5 bases). Between the trimmed V and J ends, which lost 3 bases and 3 bases, there was a span of 11 bases. The CDR3 contains 14 residues. CDR1 is LGHDT and CDR2 is YNNKEL in the germline V gene (reference sequence). CDR3 sequence (DNA): TGTGCCAGCAGCCAGTACGGGGGAGACACTGAAGCTTTCTTT. Its protein product is CASSQYGGDTEAFF.

This clone was detected a few times. V and J are TRBV5-5 and TRBJ1-1; 9 bases line up with TRBD1. Per germline, CDR1 SGHKS and CDR2 YYEKEE (reference sequence). This CDR3 is 16 amino acids long. V shed 4 bases, J shed 3 bases, and the junction held 10 bases outside the gene matches. The CDR3 sequence: CASSKTGGEGDTEAFF. For the CDR3, the DNA is TGTGCCAGCAGCAAAACAGGGGGCGAGGGGGACACTGAAGCTTTCTTT.

This clone was recorded a few times. This chain uses TRBV20-1 with TRBJ1-1; D unresolved. Germline loops: CDR1 DFQATT, CDR2 SNEGSKA (reference sequence). V gave up 6 bases and J gave up 3 bases, with 8 bases separating them. The CDR3 loop spans 11 amino acids. The CDR3 loop is CSAQAYTEAFF. CDR3 bases: TGCAGTGCCCAGGCTTACACTGAAGCTTTCTTT.

The CDR3 DNA sequence: TGCGCCAGCAGCTTGGGGAGGACTCAAGAGACCCAGTACTTC. The encoded protein is CASSLGRTQETQYF. The chain recombines TRBV5-1 with TRBJ2-5, with D possibly being TRBD2 (5 bases). The germline V gene encodes CDR1 SGHRS and CDR2 YFSETQ. The CDR3 loop spans 14 amino acids. Trimming left V 0 bases short and J 2 bases short, with 8 bases between.